This T cell receptor beta chain was sequenced during a study of beta chain features in type 1 diabetes. Overall study results and limits: Type 1 diabetes patients showed a moderate but significant shortening of TCRB CDR3s in all four CD4+ subsets.

What was sequenced were expressed TCRB transcripts, since all of the isolated RNA had been reverse transcribed. TCRdb's copy holds only in-frame clones and misses some; the assay was immunoSEQ multiplex PCR. The table shows hundreds of thousands of clones, with 11% to 15% occurring only once. Note on this clone: What it binds is unknown.

The CDR3 runs 13 residues. V lost 3 bases, J lost 6 bases, and 4 bases stayed unmatched. Germline assignment: CDR1 MRHNA and CDR2 SNTAGT. The chain links TRBV6-4 to TRBJ1-2, with TRBD1 matching over 7 bases. The sequence was obtained from a man younger than 30 with type 1 diabetes. Specimen: naive CD4+ T cells from blood. The CDR3 loop is CASSEDRYHGYTF. The CDR3 DNA reads as TGTGCCAGCAGTGAGGACAGGTACCATGGCTACACCTTC.